Included here is one T cell receptor (beta chain) sequence, with context. The antigen remains unidentified. These data come from a study of response to subunit inactivated influenza vaccine. General study findings and limits: Authors proposed each seasonal influenza vaccination draws in few new T cells.

TCRdb called the RT-PCR reads again in MiXCR, with one record for every CDR3 protein. Of about 570,000 distinct CDR3 sequences listed, about 10% are singletons. In germline, CDR1 is DFQATT, CDR2 SNEGSKA (reference sequence). The germline V and J ends were trimmed by 2 bases and 0 bases, with 11 bases remaining between them. The CDR3 is made up of 14 amino acids. This sequence was found in a man aged 45 to 65 who received an inactivated influenza vaccine. This chain uses TRBV20-1 with TRBJ2-7, with D possibly being TRBD1 or TRBD2 (5 bases each). The sequencing used PBMCs from blood, collected on the day of vaccination. CDR3 nucleotides: TGCAGTGCTAGACGGGGCTTAAGCTCCTACGAGCAGTACTTC. Encoded protein: CSARRGLSSYEQYF.